A selection of T cell receptor beta chains follows, all from one sample in a study of STAT5B mutations in CD4+ large granular lymphocyte leukemia. Only in-frame clones appear in the TCRdb table, and some are missing; sequencing was by immunoSEQ multiplex PCR. The data hold approximately 21,000 clones, with around three quarters observed a single time. The sample comprised CD4+ T cells from blood buffy coats. The receptors originated from a human donor in good health. The CDR3 runs from the conserved cysteine through the conserved F or W. Fields, in order: J gene, V gene, CDR3 protein.

j_gene: TRBJ1-4; v_gene: TRBV11-3; CDR3aa: CASSSRSVGEKLFF
j_gene: TRBJ1-3; v_gene: TRBV7-2; CDR3aa: CASSSDSRPGNTIYF
j_gene: TRBJ2-2; v_gene: TRBV7-9; CDR3aa: CASSQAGGRVTGELFF
j_gene: TRBJ1-2; v_gene: TRBV5-5; CDR3aa: CASSLNVGTGGYTF
j_gene: TRBJ1-2; v_gene: TRBV2; CDR3aa: CASKPRDGYTF
j_gene: TRBJ2-7; v_gene: TRBV5-5; CDR3aa: CASSLRLDSYEQYF
j_gene: NA; v_gene: TRBV5-1; CDR3aa: CASSLAGSAELYEQYF
j_gene: TRBJ2-2; v_gene: TRBV7-6; CDR3aa: CASSPRLNANTGELFF
j_gene: TRBJ1-3; v_gene: TRBV10-3; CDR3aa: CATLGQGNTIYF
j_gene: TRBJ1-3; v_gene: TRBV6-6; CDR3aa: CASSYAGGDGNTIYF
j_gene: TRBJ2-1; v_gene: TRBV11-2; CDR3aa: CASSLERRYNEQFF
j_gene: TRBJ1-6; v_gene: TRBV30; CDR3aa: CACGDRYNSPLHF
j_gene: TRBJ1-5; v_gene: TRBV28; CDR3aa: CASSTLDREYQPQHF
j_gene: TRBJ1-2; v_gene: TRBV4-1; CDR3aa: CASSQDRGQAVGYGYTF
j_gene: TRBJ1-2; v_gene: TRBV6-7; CDR3aa: CASSYGPVGGYTF
j_gene: TRBJ2-1; v_gene: TRBV5-4; CDR3aa: CASSLDHYNEQFF
j_gene: TRBJ2-1; v_gene: TRBV9; CDR3aa: CASSVDPSPYNEQFF
j_gene: TRBJ2-7; v_gene: TRBV6-5; CDR3aa: CASSAAGKAASEQYF
j_gene: TRBJ1-1; v_gene: TRBV9; CDR3aa: CASSVLWDTEAFF
j_gene: TRBJ1-6; v_gene: TRBV30; CDR3aa: CAWSIAGTGNSPLHF
j_gene: TRBJ1-5; v_gene: TRBV7-8; CDR3aa: CASSLLGDSNQPQHF
j_gene: TRBJ2-1; v_gene: TRBV4-1; CDR3aa: CASSQFQWDNEQFF
j_gene: TRBJ1-1; v_gene: TRBV27; CDR3aa: CASKPGTVNTEAFF
j_gene: TRBJ1-4; v_gene: TRBV11-2; CDR3aa: CASSLGGYGGEKLFF
j_gene: TRBJ2-7; v_gene: TRBV6-1; CDR3aa: CASHSGTVSYEQYF
j_gene: TRBJ2-2; v_gene: TRBV4-1; CDR3aa: CASSQWGRGQLSGGSTGELFF
j_gene: TRBJ1-2; v_gene: TRBV2; CDR3aa: CASSEGVGAAGGYTF
j_gene: TRBJ1-2; v_gene: TRBV27; CDR3aa: CASSLWAGYGYTF
j_gene: TRBJ2-5; v_gene: TRBV12-5; CDR3aa: CASGLGLAGEETQYF
j_gene: TRBJ1-1; v_gene: TRBV6-5; CDR3aa: CASSFRRALSTEAFF
j_gene: TRBJ2-7; v_gene: TRBV6-5; CDR3aa: CASSGSQWANEQYF
j_gene: TRBJ2-1; v_gene: TRBV9; CDR3aa: CASSVARGGYDEQFF
j_gene: TRBJ1-5; v_gene: TRBV7-8; CDR3aa: CASSPRRTADQPQHF
j_gene: TRBJ2-7; v_gene: TRBV9; CDR3aa: CASSVAPSTYEQYF
j_gene: TRBJ2-1; v_gene: TRBV4-2; CDR3aa: CASSQDTSGTFEQFF
j_gene: TRBJ1-2; v_gene: TRBV19; CDR3aa: CASSALIGSGYTF
j_gene: TRBJ1-1; v_gene: TRBV2; CDR3aa: CASSEPDRSDGAFF
j_gene: TRBJ2-7; v_gene: TRBV21-1; CDR3aa: CASLGQGDYEQYF
j_gene: TRBJ2-7; v_gene: TRBV18; CDR3aa: CASSRKLKGNRTYEQYF
j_gene: TRBJ1-1; v_gene: TRBV11-2; CDR3aa: CASSSRNEAFF
j_gene: TRBJ2-6; v_gene: TRBV14; CDR3aa: CASSQFRGRSGANVLTF
j_gene: TRBJ1-1; v_gene: TRBV29-1; CDR3aa: CSVETLDRALKTEAFF
j_gene: TRBJ1-6; v_gene: TRBV10-3; CDR3aa: CAIRTGTGDSPLHF
j_gene: TRBJ1-5; v_gene: TRBV18; CDR3aa: CASSQGLDQPQHF
j_gene: TRBJ2-6; v_gene: TRBV11-2; CDR3aa: CASSSPHSSGANVLTF
j_gene: TRBJ1-1; v_gene: TRBV11-3; CDR3aa: CASSPRTGQTEAFF
j_gene: TRBJ1-3; v_gene: TRBV12-5; CDR3aa: CASGWGGYTIYF
j_gene: TRBJ1-5; v_gene: TRBV6-1; CDR3aa: CASTADPYSNQPQHF
j_gene: TRBJ2-5; v_gene: TRBV6-6; CDR3aa: CASSYRGGQETQYF
j_gene: TRBJ2-1; v_gene: TRBV5-1; CDR3aa: CASSVQGNEQFF
j_gene: TRBJ2-3; v_gene: TRBV5-1; CDR3aa: CASSLETSGRGEDTQYF
j_gene: TRBJ2-7; v_gene: TRBV7-4; CDR3aa: CASSQEVGRKGNEQYF
j_gene: TRBJ2-7; v_gene: TRBV28; CDR3aa: CASSLLASATYEQYF
j_gene: TRBJ1-5; v_gene: TRBV10-3; CDR3aa: CATSVSPDQPQHF
j_gene: TRBJ2-7; v_gene: TRBV4-1; CDR3aa: CASSQSSTSGNSYEQYF
j_gene: TRBJ1-5; v_gene: TRBV2; CDR3aa: CASRGDRGSNQPQHF